These T cell receptor beta chains were read from a single sample in a study of vaccination effects on CD4 cells after COVID-19. Their target antigens are unknown. Clones were read by immunoSEQ multiplex PCR, and TCRdb kept only the in-frame ones, dropping some. The sample lists tens of thousands of clones; roughly 73% were seen once. Sequences were derived from CD4+ T cells from PBMCs cultured with a peptide pool, sampled before COVID-19 vaccination. The receptors here all came from a human donor who had a prior SARS-CoV-2 infection. The CDR3 runs from the conserved cysteine through the conserved F or W. D genes are given only for firm matches. Part of the rows lack a size; the others show once, few, many or a class for expanded clones.

>TRBD1|TRBV3-1/TRBV3-2|.|16|TRBJ2-3
CASSHLTGGITDTQYF
TGTGCCAGCAGCCACCTGACAGGGGGCATAACAGATACGCAGTATTTT
>.|TRBV6-5|.|15|TRBJ2-7
CASRYLEIGGYEQYF
TGTGCCAGCAGATACCTCGAAATTGGGGGGTACGAGCAGTACTTC
>TRBD1|TRBV3-1/TRBV3-2|.|14|TRBJ1-2
CASSYLTGVAGYTF
TGTGCCAGCAGCTATCTGACAGGGGTCGCTGGCTACACCTTC
>.|TRBV10-3|.|16|TRBJ2-1
CAISESMVGNYNEQFF
TGTGCCATCAGTGAGTCGATGGTGGGGAACTACAATGAGCAGTTCTTC
>.|TRBV5-6|.|13|TRBJ1-2
CASSLAGGYGYTF
TGTGCCAGCAGTCTTGCGGGGGGTTATGGCTACACCTTC
>.|TRBV2|.|18|TRBJ1-1
CAGEYAPGTPTLITEAFF
TGTGCCGGCGAATACGCCCCCGGGACGCCAACTCTGATCACTGAAGCTTTCTTT
>TRBD1|TRBV5-1|.|16|TRBJ1-1
CASSLLPGQVNTEAFF
TGCGCCAGCAGCTTACTGCCGGGACAGGTGAACACTGAAGCTTTCTTT
>.|TRBV18|.|14|TRBJ2-3
CASSPTTETDTQYF
TGTGCCAGCTCCCCTACGACAGAAACAGATACGCAGTATTTT
>.|TRBV7-9|few|13|TRBJ2-1
CASSLYAGNEQFF
TGTGCCAGCAGCTTATACGCCGGCAATGAGCAGTTCTTC
>.|TRBV30|.|13|TRBJ1-2
CALSTTLFSGYTF
TGTGCCTTATCTACAACGCTTTTCTCTGGCTACACCTTC
>TRBD1|TRBV2|.|15|TRBJ2-7
CASRIYRGHTYEQYF
TGTGCCAGCAGGATCTACAGGGGCCATACCTACGAGCAGTACTTC
>TRBD1|TRBV6-1|.|16|TRBJ1-6
CASSERDSYYNSPLHF
TGTGCCAGCAGTGAGAGGGACAGCTATTATAATTCACCCCTCCACTTT
>.|TRBV7-2|.|13|TRBJ2-2
CASSLVSPGELFF
TGTGCCAGCAGCTTAGTTTCCCCCGGGGAGCTGTTTTTT
>TRBD2|TRBV24-1|.|18|TRBJ2-5
CATSDVSGAGSSMETQYF
TGTGCCACCAGTGACGTTAGCGGGGCAGGATCTTCTATGGAGACCCAGTACTTC
>.|TRBV5-1|.|17|TRBJ2-5
CASSPRGGRGPKETQYF
TGCGCCAGCAGCCCGAGGGGTGGGCGGGGGCCGAAAGAGACCCAGTACTTC
>TRBD2|TRBV6-1|.|15|TRBJ2-5
CASSETSGGQETQYF
TGTGCCAGCAGTGAGACTAGCGGGGGGCAAGAGACCCAGTACTTC
>TRBD1|TRBV30|.|13|TRBJ1-2
CAWMRDRPIGYTF
TGTGCCTGGATGAGGGACAGACCCATAGGCTACACCTTC
>.|TRBV7-2|.|13|TRBJ2-3
CASSVERADTQYF
TGTGCCAGCTCCGTGGAGCGCGCAGATACGCAGTATTTT
>.|TRBV6-5|.|15|TRBJ1-2
CASSTTQRGGGGYTF
TGTGCCAGCAGTACGACACAACGGGGAGGGGGTGGCTACACCTTC
>.|TRBV18|once|14|TRBJ2-7
CASSPPGFSYEQYF
TGTGCCAGCTCACCACCGGGGTTTTCCTACGAGCAGTACTTC
>.|TRBV9|.|13|TRBJ2-3
CASSAGLTDTQYF
TGTGCCAGCAGCGCCGGACTAACAGATACGCAGTATTTT
>.|TRBV3-1/TRBV3-2|once|14|TRBJ2-5
CASSQDVIRETQYF
TGTGCCAGCAGCCAAGATGTTATCAGGGAGACCCAGTACTTC
>.|TRBV2|.|14|TRBJ1-5
CASSDQVSNQPQHF
TGTGCCAGCAGTGACCAGGTTAGCAATCAGCCCCAGCATTTT
>TRBD1|TRBV19|.|14|TRBJ2-5
CASTQTGGYETQYF
TGTGCCAGTACCCAAACAGGGGGCTATGAGACCCAGTACTTC
>.|TRBV4-1|.|14|TRBJ2-2
CASSQDPNTGELFF
TGCGCCAGCAGCCAAGACCCGAACACCGGGGAGCTGTTTTTT
>.|TRBV20-1|.|14|TRBJ1-1
CSASIPGWGTEAFF
TGCAGTGCTAGTATTCCAGGGTGGGGCACTGAAGCTTTCTTT
>.|TRBV3-1/TRBV3-2|.|15|TRBJ2-3
CASSRRISGTETQYF
TGTGCCAGCAGCCGCCGCATTTCAGGGACGGAAACGCAGTATTTT
>.|TRBV6-2/TRBV6-3|few|17|TRBJ1-2
CASSNGRLLSVGYGYTF
TGTGCCAGCAGTAACGGACGGCTCCTCTCCGTAGGCTATGGCTACACCTTC
>TRBD2|TRBV6-6|.|14|TRBJ2-7
CASTAGAISYEQYF
TGTGCCAGCACAGCGGGGGCGATCTCCTACGAGCAGTACTTC
>TRBD2|TRBV7-9|.|16|TRBJ2-3
CASSRGTSGFWDTQYF
TGTGCCAGCAGCCGAGGGACTAGCGGATTCTGGGATACGCAGTATTTT
>.|TRBV6-1|.|12|TRBJ2-2
CASSELAGELFF
TGTGCCAGCAGTGAACTCGCCGGGGAGCTGTTTTTT
>.|TRBV7-2|.|13|TRBJ2-3
CASSLGGTDTQYF
TGTGCCAGCAGCTTAGGGGGCACAGATACGCAGTATTTT
>TRBD1|TRBV23-1|.|20|TRBJ1-6
CASSQSDRGSSWSYNSPLHF
TGCGCCAGCAGTCAATCTGACAGGGGTTCGTCTTGGTCCTATAATTCACCCCTCCACTTT
>.|TRBV6-4|.|14|TRBJ2-7
CASSPDRSSYEQYF
TGTGCCAGCAGTCCGGACAGATCCTCCTACGAGCAGTACTTC
>.|TRBV4-2|once|16|TRBJ2-7
CASSQAPNRLSYEQYF
TGTGCCAGCAGCCAAGCGCCTAACAGATTAAGCTACGAGCAGTACTTC